Reported below is one TCR beta chain. Its antigen is not known. CDR1 and CDR2 from the germline V gene are SGHTA and FQGNSA. V was clipped by 5 bases and J by 4 bases; unmatched bases: 13. The CDR3 totals 16 residues. The data are from a study of T cell responses to AZD1222 COVID-19 vaccine. Study-level information: Second-dose intervals near 4 or 12 weeks were combined.

Measured with immunoSEQ multiplex PCR; TCRdb has only the in-frame clones, and not every one. Here the sample spans some 120,000 clones, about 86% being singletons. Study observations and caveats: Dominant CD4 TCR responses targeted spike regions 160-218 and 743-854. Donors in the cohort were predominantly white British and more often female, and clonal diversity was possibly underestimated.

Sequences were derived from peripheral blood, sampled on day 0 of AZD1222 vaccination. The receptor comes from an adult in good health. J is TRBJ1-2 and V is TRBV7-2, with 7 positions matching TRBD1. The CDR3 region is CASSPGPTGTTYGYTF. The CDR3 coding sequence is TGTGCCAGCAGCCCCGGGCCGACAGGGACCACCTATGGCTACACCTTC.